Each of the 28 T cell receptor beta chains below was sequenced from the same sample in a study of T cells in Graves' hyperthyroidism and ophthalmopathy. Researchers amplified the TCR beta CDR3 regions from RNA transcripts. During a first-round RT-PCR of the TCR CDR3, the HTBI primer set was used. TCRdb called the multiplex PCR reads again in MiXCR, with one record for every CDR3 protein. The sample lists roughly 710,000 distinct CDR3 sequences, about a third seen once, with roughly 30% in the top ten. Sequencing was done on a sample of blood. The receptors originated from a woman aged 40 to 49 with Graves' hyperthyroidism.

About this clonotype itself: It may be a read error: a sequence one base away is much more abundant. This chain uses TRBV12-3 or TRBV12-4 with TRBJ2-7, with D possibly TRBD2 on 6 matching bases. Trimming shortened V by 7 bases and J by 3 bases, and 16 bases separated the two germline ends. CDR3 length equals 14 residues. CDR3 amino acids: CASNLRDGGYEQYF. The CDR3, as DNA: TGTGCCAGCAACCTCCGGGACGGGGGCTACGAGCAGTACTTC.

In this sample, this clonotype turned up once. Since the CDR3 does not end with the conserved phenylalanine or tryptophan, this likely comes from a read error. Because the CDR3's place on the DNA is in doubt, the DNA is left out and the CDR3 is given as listed by TCRdb. The V gene is TRBV10-3, the J gene TRBJ2-2. Germline V lookup: CDR1 ENHRY, CDR2 SYGVKD. The CDR3 length equals 8 residues, ends included. The CDR3: CAISESKG.

This clonotype has just a few counts. The chain recombines TRBV4-1 with TRBJ1-5; no clear D. Between the trimmed V and J ends, which lost 1 base and 0 bases, there was a span of 13 bases. The CDR3 sequence is 17 residues long. Germline assignment: CDR1 MGHRA and CDR2 YSYEKL. CDR3 in DNA: TGCGCCAGCAGCCAAGTTCCAACGGTTAATAGCAATCAGCCCCAGCATTTT. It translates to CASSQVPTVNSNQPQHF.

This clonotype was counted ten times or more. The chain has TRBV10-3 and TRBJ1-1; no clear D. V was cut by 0 bases and J by 1 base, with 3 bases left in between. The length of the CDR3 is 13 residues. Germline V gene sequence: CDR1 ENHRY, CDR2 SYGVKD. The CDR3 DNA is TGTGCCATCAGTGAGTCGAGGAACACTGAAGCTTTCTTT. Translating it yields CAISESRNTEAFF.

This chain connects TRBV28 to TRBJ2-2; D unclear. In germline, CDR1 is MDHEN, CDR2 SYDVKM. V dropped 6 bases and J dropped 1 base, with 12 bases sitting between them. This CDR3 region has 15 residues. The CDR3 sequence is CASSTIRQNTGELFF. In nucleotides, the CDR3 is TGTGCCAGCAGCACCATCCGACAGAACACCGGGGAGCTGTTTTTT.

This clonotype was counted once. This chain links TRBV10-3 with TRBJ1-2; TRBD1 might be the D (6 bases). CDR3 size: 15 residues. Germline V gene sequence: CDR1 ENHRY, CDR2 SYGVKD. V was clipped by 5 bases and J by 0 bases, with 13 bases between them. CDR3 sequence: CAISPGQLANYGYTF. In nucleotides, the CDR3 is TGTGCCATCAGTCCCGGACAGCTAGCTAACTATGGCTACACCTTC.

This chain links TRBV5-5 with TRBJ2-2; D gene uncertain. V was pared by 4 bases and J by 5 bases, with 12 bases between. The CDR3 length is 14 residues. CDR1 and CDR2 (germline): SGHKS, YYEKEE (reference sequence). As DNA, the CDR3 is TGTGCCAGCAGCATCGGTGGTGGGACCGGGGAGCTGTTTTTT. Its translation is CASSIGGGTGELFF.

The CDR3 DNA reads as TGTGCCAGCAGCCCCCGGATCGGAGATATTGTGGGCAATCAGCCCCAGCATTTT. Its protein is CASSPRIGDIVGNQPQHF. The V call is TRBV7-9, the J call TRBJ1-5; D gene uncertain. V lost 5 bases to trimming and J lost 2 bases, with 22 bases between them. Per germline, CDR1 SEHNR and CDR2 FQNEAQ (reference sequence). There are 18 residues in the CDR3.

Note on this clonotype: This may arise from a read error, as a much more abundant clone is one base away. This sequence joins TRBV7-6 and TRBJ1-3; D is unclear. Germline V gene lookup returns CDR1 SGHVS and CDR2 FNYEAQ. The CDR3 runs 16 residues. The CDR3 loop reads CASSLARTDSGNTVYF. CDR3 DNA sequence: TGTGCCAGCAGCTTAGCGAGGACGGACTCTGGAAACACCGTATATTTT.

V usage is TRBV20-1 and J usage is TRBJ1-1, with D perhaps matching TRBD1 (6 bases). CDR1 is DFQATT, CDR2 SNEGSKA, per germline (reference sequence). This CDR3 spans 14 amino acids. Trimming cost V 6 bases and J 4 bases, with 18 bases left between them. DNA of the CDR3: TGCAGTGCCCCAGGGGACGGAGAAGGCACTGAAGCTTTCTTT. The encoded protein is CSAPGDGEGTEAFF.

As regards this clonotype: The junction does not match germline at one end; this may be a read error. The chain recombines TRBV7-2 with TRBJ2-5, with 9 bases matching TRBD2. The CDR3 is 15 residues long. CDR1 and CDR2 (germline): SGHTA, FQGNSA. CDR3 residues: CGSSPTSGYQETQYF. In DNA, the CDR3 is TGTGGCAGCAGCCCGACTAGCGGATACCAAGAGACCCAGTACTTC.

V gene TRBV6-5 combines with J gene TRBJ1-6; D gene uncertain. From germline, CDR1 is MNHEY and CDR2 SVGAGI. V lost 3 bases to trimming and J lost 4 bases, with 4 bases between them. The CDR3 consists of 13 residues. The DNA of the CDR3 is TGTGCCAGCAGTTATGAATATAATTCACCCCTCCACTTT. Translating it yields CASSYEYNSPLHF.

This clonotype was observed once. The chain recombines TRBV7-2 with TRBJ1-1; D is unclear. Trimming left V 5 bases short and J 0 bases short, with 7 bases between. The CDR3 extends over 13 amino acids. The germline V gene has CDR1 SGHTA and CDR2 FQGNSA. The CDR3 sequence is CASSASMNTEAFF. The CDR3 nucleotides read TGTGCCAGCAGCGCCTCTATGAACACTGAAGCTTTCTTT.

The V call is TRBV7-2, the J call TRBJ2-1, with 10 bases lining up with TRBD2. Unmatched junction bases numbered 2, after V lost 5 bases and J lost 1 base. The CDR3 covers 15 residues. Per the germline V gene, CDR1 is SGHTA and CDR2 is FQGNSA. In DNA form, the CDR3 reads TGTGCCAGCAGCCCTAGCGGGAGATCCTACAATGAGCAGTTCTTC. Translating gives CASSPSGRSYNEQFF.

In this sample, this clonotype turned up many times. The chain's CDR3 is CASRPNYGYTF. Here the CDR3 DNA reads TGTGCCAGTCGACCTAACTATGGCTACACCTTC. The V gene is TRBV2, the J gene TRBJ1-2; no clear D gene. V was cut by 9 bases and J by 0 bases, with 5 bases left in between. CDR1 is SNHLY and CDR2 is FYNNEI in the germline V gene. This CDR3 is 11 amino acids long.

This clonotype was seen repeatedly, ten times or more. CDR3 nucleotides: TGTGCCAGCAGCTTCGAACAGGGGCTTGAAGCTTTCTTT. Translating it yields CASSFEQGLEAFF. The V and J genes are TRBV7-9 and TRBJ1-1, with TRBD1 identical over 7 bases. In germline, CDR1 is SEHNR, CDR2 FQNEAQ (reference sequence). Germline trimming cut 3 bases from V and 7 bases from J; bases unmatched to any gene: 5. The CDR3 sequence is 13 residues long.

Many counts were recorded for this clonotype. The chain is built from TRBV29-1 and TRBJ1-1, with no clear D. From germline, CDR1 is SQVTM and CDR2 ANQGSEA. Trimming took 0 bases from V and 0 from J, leaving 11 bases between them. The CDR3 totals 15 residues. As DNA, the CDR3 is TGCAGCGTTGAAGATAAAGGTCAGCTGAACACTGAAGCTTTCTTT. This codes for CSVEDKGQLNTEAFF.

The CDR3 nucleotides read TGTGCCAGCAGTTCCTCTAGCGGTTGGCAGTTCTTC. This encodes CASSSSSGWQFF. V gene TRBV6-5 combines with J gene TRBJ2-1; TRBD2 matches at 7 bases. V was clipped by 4 bases and J by 12 bases; unmatched bases: 6. Germline CDR1 and CDR2: MNHEY and SVGAGI. The CDR3 length is 12 residues.

The table lists this clonotype with a count of one. The rearrangement joins TRBV6-6 to TRBJ2-7; 16 bases map to TRBD2. The germline V gene has CDR1 MNHNY and CDR2 SVGAGI (reference sequence). V lost 5 bases to trimming and J lost 4 bases; unmatched junction nucleotides: 5. The CDR3 totals 16 residues. The CDR3 coding sequence is TGTGCCAGCAGTGGAGGGACTAGCGGGAGGGGGTACGAGCAGTACTTC. Encoded protein: CASSGGTSGRGYEQYF.

The rearrangement joins TRBV7-2 to TRBJ2-5; the D gene is possibly TRBD2 (5 bases). Germline CDR1 is SGHTA and CDR2 is FQGNSA. The V gene lost 5 bases and the J gene lost 2 bases, with 12 bases spanning the gap. CDR3 length: 14 amino acids. CDR3 residues: CASSIRLLQETQYF. CDR3 nucleotide sequence: TGTGCCAGCAGCATTCGACTATTACAAGAGACCCAGTACTTC.

J is TRBJ1-4 and V is TRBV4-2, with 8 bases that match TRBD1. The germline V gene encodes CDR1 LGHNA and CDR2 YNFKEQ. There are 17 residues in the CDR3. V shed 0 bases, J shed 5 bases, and the junction held 8 bases outside the gene matches. The CDR3 DNA is TGTGCCAGCAGCCAAGAGTCGAGACAGGGGATCAATGAAAAACTGTTTTTT. As protein: CASSQESRQGINEKLFF.

A word on this clonotype: A much larger clone lies one base from this, so it may be a read error. The rearrangement links TRBV29-1 to TRBJ1-1; D not resolved. The CDR3 contains 12 residues. Trimming stripped 7 bases from V and 1 base from J, with 10 bases between. The germline CDR1 and CDR2 sequences are SQVTM and ANQGSEA. In DNA form, the CDR3 reads TGCAGCGCCTGGGCTGGGAACACTGAAGCTTTCTTT. Its translation is CSAWAGNTEAFF.

This clonotype occurred many times. CDR3 coding DNA: TGCAGCGTTGAACTTGAGGCCTACGAGCAGTACTTC. Amino acid sequence: CSVELEAYEQYF. The V call is TRBV29-1, the J call TRBJ2-7; unclear D gene. Germline V gives CDR1 SQVTM, CDR2 ANQGSEA. Between the trimmed V and J ends, which lost 2 bases and 2 bases, there was a span of 7 bases. This CDR3 spans 12 amino acids.

This clonotype was detected many times. V gene TRBV9 combines with J gene TRBJ1-2; 8 positions match TRBD1. J gave up 1 base and V 0 bases, and 8 bases lay outside the gene matches. Germline V gene sequence: CDR1 SGDLS, CDR2 YYNGEE. CDR3 length: 17 residues. CDR3 sequence: CASSVADRALVNYGYTF. The CDR3 DNA sequence: TGTGCCAGCAGCGTAGCGGACAGGGCTCTGGTTAACTATGGCTACACCTTC.

This clonotype showed up many times. The chain is built from TRBV4-2 and TRBJ1-5; D call uncertain. Germline V gene data show CDR1 as LGHNA and CDR2 as YNFKEQ. The CDR3 is 17 amino acids. The V end was cut by 0 bases, the J end by 1 base, with 13 bases between. Here the CDR3 reads CASSQELGRRSNQPQHF. CDR3 DNA sequence: TGTGCCAGCAGCCAAGAACTAGGAAGACGGAGCAATCAGCCCCAGCATTTT.

This clonotype was recorded a few times. V gene TRBV6-5 combines with J gene TRBJ1-2, with a tentative D call TRBD1 (6 bases). Deletions cut 5 bases from V and 1 base from J, with 11 bases between. The CDR3 has 14 amino acids. Germline CDR1 reads MNHEY; CDR2 reads SVGAGI. The CDR3, as DNA: TGTGCCAGCAGTGGCGGACAGATTAACTATGGCTACACCTTC. Protein: CASSGGQINYGYTF.

About this clonotype: One junction end disagrees with the germline gene, perhaps due to a read error. The J gene is TRBJ1-4, the V gene TRBV13; D remains ambiguous. Germline loops: CDR1 PRHDT, CDR2 FYEKMQ (reference sequence). This CDR3 spans 16 amino acids. This CDR3 is CASSQSIAATNERLFF. CDR3 coding DNA: TGCGCCAGCAGCCAATCCATTGCTGCAACTAATGAAAGACTGTTTTTT. The full variable domain, with the rest looked up from reference TRBV13 and TRBJ1-4, is AAGVIQSPRHLIKEKRETATLKCYPIPRHDTVYWYQQGPGQDPQFLISFYEKMQSDKGSIPDRFSAQQFSDYHSELNMSSLELGDSALYFCASSQSIAATNERLFFGSGTQLSVL.

This clonotype has a count of ten or more. The chain is built from TRBV29-1 and TRBJ1-1; the D gene is possibly TRBD1 (5 bases). CDR3 length: 13 amino acids. The V end was cut by 5 bases, the J end by 10 bases, with 20 bases between. Germline V lookup: CDR1 SQVTM, CDR2 ANQGSEA. CDR3 loop: CSVPKSQGFSAFF. CDR3 sequence (DNA): TGCAGCGTTCCTAAATCTCAGGGTTTCTCAGCTTTCTTT.